This T cell receptor (beta chain) was identified in a study of blood T cells in healthy people across ages. The sample holds many counts of this clonotype. This CDR3 has 15 residues. The V end was cut by 1 base, the J end by 0 bases, with 10 bases between. In germline, CDR1 is SGHAT, CDR2 FQNNGV. Together with a sample-barcoded 5' primer, a J-beta primer mix was included in a second PCR lasting roughly 6 to 12 cycles. TCRdb ran MiXCR on the 5' RACE reads and lists one entry per CDR3 protein. This sample has 850,000 to 950,000 distinct CDR3 sequences, with 25% to 35% found just once. This sequence joins TRBV11-2 and TRBJ2-7; D might be TRBD1 (6 bases). The TCR sequence derives from a woman aged 80 or older in good health. The material sequenced was blood. In DNA, the CDR3 is TGTGCCAGCAGCTTAGCGAGGGGGACCTCCTACGAGCAGTACTTC. Translated: CASSLARGTSYEQYF.